This T cell receptor beta chain was found in a study of CD8 T cells in ankylosing spondylitis. The CDR3 is 16 amino acids. Germline loops: CDR1 MNHEY, CDR2 SMNVEV (reference sequence). The V gene end was trimmed by 0 bases and the J gene end by 4 bases; junction bases not matched to a gene: 7. Making use of molecular barcodes, quantitative 5'-RACE generated TCR beta libraries. From the 5' RACE reads, TCRdb called clonotypes with MiXCR, one entry per CDR3 protein. The table shows a few hundred thousand distinct CDR3 sequences, with 15% to 20% occurring only once. Note on this clonotype: The antigen remains undetermined.

Overall study findings and caveats: Seemingly distinctive of ankylosing spondylitis blood was a TCR beta motif formed by eight highly homologous variants. Disease-associated clonotypes exhibited CD8+ identity and were relatively infrequent in peripheral blood.

The sequence came from a male donor with ankylosing spondylitis or in good health (not recorded which). The chain joins TRBV27 to TRBJ2-7; TRBD1 aligns across 9 bases. The sample was blood, either unsorted or a sorted T cell fraction (not recorded which). CDR3 amino acids: CASSLSTGDRVYEQYF. The CDR3 DNA is TGTGCCAGCAGTTTATCAACCGGGGACAGGGTGTACGAGCAGTACTTC.